The 17 T cell receptor beta chains presented below share a single source sample, sequenced in a study of cytomegalovirus exposure and HLA in healthy donors. PCR amplification relied on 60 Vbeta primers (plus 13 Jbeta primers). Measured with immunoSEQ multiplex PCR; TCRdb has only the in-frame clones, and not every one. The table has roughly 190,000 clones, roughly 83% seen once; the top ten hold more than 1.5%. The material sequenced was PBMCs. The receptors were gathered from a woman in her forties or fifties in good health and CMV-seronegative.

This clone was detected once. The chain carries TRBV5-4 and TRBJ2-6, with D hard to call. In germline, CDR1 is SGHNT, CDR2 YYREEE (reference sequence). There are 15 residues in the CDR3. Trimming cost V 4 bases and J 0 bases, with 8 bases left between them. The DNA for the CDR3 is TGTGCCAGCAGCCCCCCTAGCTCTGGGGCCAACGTCCTGACTTTC. It yields the protein CASSPPSSGANVLTF.

The genes are TRBV13 and TRBJ2-1; 8 bases fit TRBD1. Trimming took 2 bases from V and 4 from J; bases not matched to a gene: 4. Germline-derived CDR1 and CDR2 are PRHDT and FYEKMQ (reference sequence). This CDR3 contains 15 residues. In DNA form, the CDR3 reads TGTGCCAGCAGCTTAAGACAGGGGAATTACAATGAGCAGTTCTTC. Protein product: CASSLRQGNYNEQFF.

This clone was seen more than once but under ten times. The rearrangement links TRBV4-1 to TRBJ1-3; weak D call: TRBD1 (5 bases). Trimming stripped 2 bases from V and 0 bases from J, with 8 bases between. CDR1 is MGHRA and CDR2 is YSYEKL in the germline V gene. The CDR3 runs to 15 residues. The CDR3 nucleotides are TGCGCCAGCAGCCAAATAGGGGACTCTGGAAACACCATATATTTT. Protein product: CASSQIGDSGNTIYF.

V and J are TRBV19 and TRBJ1-1; 7 nucleotides align to TRBD1. This CDR3 comprises 15 residues. Unmatched junction bases numbered 8, after V lost 1 base and J lost 6 bases. The germline CDR1 and CDR2 sequences are LNHDA and SQIVND (reference sequence). CDR3 amino acids: CASSIGQGSGPEAFF. CDR3 bases: TGTGCCAGTAGTATAGGACAGGGATCAGGGCCTGAAGCTTTCTTT.

The chain links TRBV9 to TRBJ2-1, with 7 bases that match TRBD2. V was pared by 4 bases and J by 6 bases, with 10 bases of the junction left unmatched. Germline V CDR1 and CDR2: SGDLS, YYNGEE. The CDR3 spans 15 residues. DNA of the CDR3: TGTGCCAGCAGCCCCCTGGTAAAGCGGGGCAATGAGCAGTTCTTC. As protein: CASSPLVKRGNEQFF.

The rearrangement links TRBV18 to TRBJ2-1; the D is unclear. The CDR3 runs to 11 residues. V lost 3 bases to trimming and J lost 9 bases, with 6 bases between them. Looked up from germline, CDR1 is KGHSH and CDR2 is LQKENI. For the CDR3, the DNA is TGTGCCAGCTCACCGTCGAGTGAGCAGTTCTTC. Residues: CASSPSSEQFF. The full variable domain, with the rest looked up from reference TRBV18 and TRBJ2-1, is NAGVMQNPRHLVRRRGQEARLRCSPMKGHSHVYWYRQLPEEGLKFMVYLQKENIIDESGMPKERFSAEFPKEGPSILRIQQVVRGDSAAYFCASSPSSEQFFGPGTRLTVL.

The rearrangement uses TRBV5-1 and TRBJ2-5, with D possibly being TRBD2 (5 bases). The J call is doubtful: the DNA matches TRBJ2-7 better. This CDR3 has 15 residues. The germline V gene encodes CDR1 SGHRS and CDR2 YFSETQ. CDR3: CASSLSAGSSYEQYF. The CDR3 bases are TGCGCCAGCAGCTTGAGTGCGGGCAGCTCCTACGAGCAGTACTTC.

V usage is TRBV6-4 and J usage is TRBJ1-6; D is ambiguous. Germline CDR1 reads MRHNA; CDR2 reads SNTAGT. The CDR3 has 18 amino acids. Trimming left V 0 bases short and J 3 bases short, with 15 bases between. The CDR3 nucleotides read TGTGCCAGCAGTGACTCTGGGCTCACGCTGGGCTATAATTCACCCCTCCACTTT. Translation gives CASSDSGLTLGYNSPLHF.

The chain couples TRBV5-1 to TRBJ2-1; 8 bases agree with TRBD2. CDR3 length: 15 amino acids. In germline, CDR1 is SGHRS, CDR2 YFSETQ. Unmatched junction bases numbered 7, after V lost 3 bases and J lost 5 bases. In DNA, the CDR3 is TGCGCCAGCAGCTCGGGACTAGTTTTGAACAATGAGCAGTTCTTC. It codes for CASSSGLVLNNEQFF.

This clone has a handful of counts. The genes are TRBV6-6 and TRBJ1-2; possible D gene TRBD1, 5 bases. Trimming removed 4 bases from V and 4 bases from J, with 13 bases in between. The CDR3 sequence is 14 residues long. The germline V gene encodes CDR1 MNHNY and CDR2 SVGAGI (reference sequence). CDR3 nucleotide sequence: TGTGCCAGCAGTTCCTATCAGGGTATCTATGGCTACACCTTC. Residues: CASSSYQGIYGYTF.

This chain joins TRBV6-5 and TRBJ1-5, with no clear D. V lost 8 bases to trimming and J lost 7 bases, with 12 bases between them. This CDR3 comprises 12 residues. The germline V gene encodes CDR1 MNHEY and CDR2 SVGAGI. CDR3 nucleotides: TGTGCCAGCGGGGAGTATCGCCAGCCCCAGCATTTT. Amino acids: CASGEYRQPQHF.

This clone occurred a few times. As DNA, the CDR3 is TGTGCCAGTAGTATGTGGCAAGATAGCAATCAGCCCCAGCATTTT. Its protein is CASSMWQDSNQPQHF. The chain links TRBV19 to TRBJ1-5; D is unresolved. V was clipped by 3 bases and J by 0 bases, with 9 bases between them. The CDR3 has 15 amino acids. Germline V gene lookup returns CDR1 LNHDA and CDR2 SQIVND (reference sequence).

CDR3 in DNA: TGTGCCAGCTCACCCCCTGGGAGGACTGAAGCTTTCTTT. It encodes CASSPPGRTEAFF. The chain couples TRBV18 to TRBJ1-1; D gene unclear. The CDR3 has 13 amino acids. V was trimmed by 3 bases and J by 5 bases, leaving 10 bases between them. Germline loops: CDR1 KGHSH, CDR2 LQKENI.

The chain is built from TRBV27 and TRBJ2-7; 9 bases match TRBD2. The ends lost 4 bases at V and 6 bases at J; junction bases unmatched: 7. The CDR3 covers 14 residues. Germline V lookup: CDR1 MNHEY, CDR2 SMNVEV (reference sequence). CDR3 sequence: CASSYRREGSEQYF. The DNA for the CDR3 is TGTGCCAGCAGTTATAGGCGGGAGGGATCCGAGCAGTACTTC.

This chain uses TRBV4-3 with TRBJ2-7; TRBD2 agrees at 14 bases. J lost 4 bases, V lost 3 bases, and 2 bases had no gene match. Germline V CDR1 and CDR2: LGHNA, YSLEER. This CDR3 comprises 15 residues. The CDR3 is CASSQGLAGVYEQYF. CDR3 bases: TGCGCCAGCAGCCAGGGACTAGCGGGAGTATACGAGCAGTACTTC.

The chain is built from TRBV5-1 and TRBJ2-2; maybe TRBD1 (5 bases). CDR3 length: 15 amino acids. The germline CDR1 and CDR2 sequences are SGHRS and YFSETQ. Trimming removed 4 bases from V and 3 bases from J, with 13 bases in between. The CDR3 spells CASSRLGADTGELFF. The CDR3 DNA reads TGCGCCAGCAGCCGACTTGGGGCGGACACCGGGGAGCTGTTTTTT. The whole variable domain, filled in from reference TRBV5-1 and TRBJ2-2, reads KAGVTQTPRYLIKTRGQQVTLSCSPISGHRSVSWYQQTPGQGLQFLFEYFSETQRNKGNFPGRFSGRQFSNSRSEMNVSTLELGDSALYLCASSRLGADTGELFFGEGSRLTVL.

This clone appeared once. V and J are TRBV5-1 and TRBJ2-3; D uncertain. This CDR3 spans 14 amino acids. V was shortened by 0 bases and J by 6 bases, with 11 bases between the two germline ends. Germline V gene sequence: CDR1 SGHRS, CDR2 YFSETQ. The CDR3 DNA follows: TGCGCCAGCAGCTTGGAACCGACCAGGGATACGCAGTATTTT. Its translation is CASSLEPTRDTQYF. Supplemented by reference TRBV5-1 and TRBJ2-3, the full variable domain reads KAGVTQTPRYLIKTRGQQVTLSCSPISGHRSVSWYQQTPGQGLQFLFEYFSETQRNKGNFPGRFSGRQFSNSRSEMNVSTLELGDSALYLCASSLEPTRDTQYFGPGTRLTVL.